Sequencing of this T cell receptor (beta chain) was carried out in a study of blood T cell repertoires in COVID-19. Generated by immunoSEQ multiplex PCR, the TCRdb table keeps only in-frame clones and is missing some. The profile shows 150,000 to 200,000 clones, 80% to 90% of them singletons. Trimming took 4 bases from V and 2 from J; bases not matched to a gene: 7. This CDR3 comprises 17 residues. Germline loops: CDR1 LGHNT, CDR2 FRNRAP. This receptor was identified in a man aged 18 to 29 with active or convalescent COVID-19. The chain joins TRBV12-5 to TRBJ1-5, with 11 nucleotides matching TRBD1. The material sequenced was peripheral blood. The DNA for the CDR3 is TGTGCTAGTGGTTACCGGACAGGGGGCTTGGGCAATCAGCCCCAGCATTTT. Encoded protein: CASGYRTGGLGNQPQHF.